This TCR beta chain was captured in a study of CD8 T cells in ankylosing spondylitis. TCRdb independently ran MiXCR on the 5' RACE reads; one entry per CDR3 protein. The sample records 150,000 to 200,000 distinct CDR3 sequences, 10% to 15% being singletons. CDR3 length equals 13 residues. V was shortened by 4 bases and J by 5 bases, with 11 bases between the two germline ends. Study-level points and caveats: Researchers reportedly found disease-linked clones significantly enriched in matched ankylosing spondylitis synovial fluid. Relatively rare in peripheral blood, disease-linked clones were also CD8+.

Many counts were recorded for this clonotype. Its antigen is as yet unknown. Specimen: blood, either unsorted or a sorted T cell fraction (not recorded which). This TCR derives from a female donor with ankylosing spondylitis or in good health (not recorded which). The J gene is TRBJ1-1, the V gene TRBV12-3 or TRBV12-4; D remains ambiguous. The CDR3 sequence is CASSSHQGTEAFF. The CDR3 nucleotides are TGTGCCAGCAGTTCTCACCAAGGGACTGAAGCTTTCTTT.